Listed below are T cell receptor beta chains from one sample, sequenced in a study of PD-L1 blockade in urothelial cancer. The protocol was immunoSEQ multiplex PCR, while the TCRdb copy is restricted to in-frame clones and leaves out a portion. The table lists 37,000 or so clones, about 80% of them singletons, with 15% to 19% in the top ten. Sequences were derived from PBMCs, sampled around atezolizumab (anti-PD-L1) treatment. The receptors were gathered from a man aged 55-75 years with urothelial cancer. Both conserved end residues are part of each CDR3. The order of the fields is J gene, clone size, D gene, V gene, CDR3 protein, CDR3 DNA. A D gene is named only where the DNA matches it firmly. Clone size is not always given. Where it is, it says once, few, many or a class for expanded clones.

TRBJ2-7 NA NA TRBV5-4 CASSYLPLRRMVLLSYEQYF TGTGCCAGCAGCTACCTTCCTCTCAGGAGGATGGTGCTACTCTCCTACGAGCAGTACTTC
TRBJ2-1 NA TRBD2 TRBV19 CASSIGTSGGWSSYNEQFF TGTGCCAGTAGCATAGGGACTAGCGGGGGGTGGAGCTCCTACAATGAGCAGTTCTTC
TRBJ2-3 NA NA TRBV18 CASSPLRGSASTDTQYF TGTGCCAGCTCACCCCTTAGGGGCAGCGCGTCCACAGATACGCAGTATTTT
TRBJ2-4 NA TRBD2 TRBV6-1 CASSEPTDLAGGAKNIQYF TGTGCCAGCAGTGAGCCAACGGATCTAGCGGGAGGGGCAAAAAACATTCAGTACTTC
TRBJ2-7 NA NA TRBV29-1 CSVGPRQDEQYF TGCAGCGTTGGACCGAGACAAGACGAGCAGTACTTC
TRBJ1-5 NA NA TRBV25-1 CASSEQGGQPQHF TGTGCCAGCAGTGAACAGGGTGGCCAGCCCCAGCATTTT
TRBJ1-1 few TRBD1 TRBV5-1 CASSFGQGTEAFF TGCGCCAGCAGCTTCGGACAGGGCACTGAAGCTTTCTTT
TRBJ2-7 NA TRBD1 TRBV4-3 CASSQIGPGQGYYEQYF TGCGCCAGCAGCCAGATCGGACCGGGACAGGGCTACTACGAGCAGTACTTC
TRBJ2-2 once TRBD2 TRBV7-3 CASSLLGLAGGANTGELFF TGTGCCAGCAGCTTACTGGGACTAGCGGGAGGGGCGAACACCGGGGAGCTGTTTTTT
TRBJ1-1 NA NA TRBV6-1 CASSVLGSTEAFF TGTGCCAGCAGTGTTTTAGGGAGCACTGAAGCTTTCTTT
TRBJ1-4 few TRBD1 TRBV15 CATSRSGTGAVKLFF TGTGCCACCAGCAGATCCGGGACAGGGGCGGTGAAACTGTTTTTT
TRBJ2-1 once TRBD2 TRBV7-6 CASMTGGPYNEQFF TGTGCCAGCATGACGGGAGGTCCCTACAATGAGCAGTTCTTC
TRBJ2-7 NA NA TRBV7-3 CASSPQADSNFEQYF TGTGCCAGCAGCCCCCAAGCCGACAGTAACTTCGAGCAGTACTTC
TRBJ2-1 few TRBD1 TRBV18 CASSPRQGNNEQFF TGTGCCAGCTCACCACGACAGGGTAACAATGAGCAGTTCTTC
TRBJ1-1 NA NA TRBV19 CASSGYTVNTEAFF TGTGCCAGTAGCGGTTATACGGTGAACACTGAAGCTTTCTTT
TRBJ2-5 NA TRBD2 TRBV28 CASFTRTSGETQYF TGTGCCAGTTTTACGAGGACTAGCGGAGAGACCCAGTACTTC
TRBJ1-1 NA TRBD1 TRBV9 CASSVDPGQGKTEAFF TGTGCCAGCAGCGTAGACCCCGGACAGGGGAAGACTGAAGCTTTCTTT
TRBJ2-1 NA NA TRBV2 CASRDGISYNEQFF TGTGCCAGCAGGGACGGGATTTCCTACAATGAGCAGTTCTTC
TRBJ1-2 few NA TRBV10-1 CASSRGTDYGYTF TGCGCCAGCAGCCGGGGGACGGACTATGGCTACACCTTC
TRBJ1-2 NA NA TRBV28 CASSLPDRHYGYTF TGTGCCAGCAGTTTACCCGACAGGCACTATGGCTACACCTTC
TRBJ2-7 NA NA TRBV10-3 CAISDRLYEQYF TGTGCCATCTCCGACAGACTCTACGAGCAGTACTTC
TRBJ2-7 NA NA TRBV5-1 CASSLAQGYEQYF TGCGCCAGCAGCTTGGCGCAGGGCTACGAGCAGTACTTC
TRBJ2-6 NA NA TRBV5-6 CASSFDIRSGANVLTF TGTGCCAGCAGCTTTGACATACGGTCAGGGGCCAACGTCCTGACTTTC
TRBJ2-1 NA TRBD2 TRBV11-2 CASSLVGSGRYNEQFF TGTGCCAGCAGCTTAGTGGGTAGCGGGAGATACAATGAGCAGTTCTTC
TRBJ2-2 NA TRBD1 TRBV4-2 CASSPRTGTNTGELFF TGTGCCAGCAGCCCGAGGACAGGAACGAACACCGGGGAGCTGTTTTTT
TRBJ2-2 NA TRBD2 TRBV7-3 CASSLGTSGYTGELFF TGTGCCAGCAGCCTCGGGACTAGCGGCTACACCGGGGAGCTGTTTTTT
TRBJ2-1 NA TRBD2 TRBV7-8 CASSLRLASGRYGEQFF TGTGCCAGCAGCTTACGATTGGCTAGCGGGAGATACGGTGAGCAGTTCTTC
TRBJ1-1 NA TRBD1 TRBV6-6 CASSSRDRGLAEAFF TGTGCCAGCAGTTCACGGGACAGGGGACTAGCTGAAGCTTTCTTT
TRBJ2-1 NA NA TRBV6-1 CASNRVGNEQFF TGTGCCAGCAACAGGGTAGGCAATGAGCAGTTCTTC
TRBJ2-5 once TRBD2 TRBV5-1 CASSPGLAGFQETQYF TGCGCCAGCAGCCCCGGACTAGCGGGATTCCAAGAGACCCAGTACTTC
TRBJ2-2 NA NA TRBV4-1 CASSQDGPNTGELFF TGCGCCAGCAGCCAAGATGGGCCGAACACCGGGGAGCTGTTTTTT
TRBJ2-7 NA NA TRBV2 CASRRGGTVSYEQYF TGTGCCAGCAGGCGGGGCGGGACAGTTTCCTACGAGCAGTACTTC
TRBJ1-1 NA TRBD1 TRBV5-6 CASSLRDRVPEAFF TGTGCCAGCAGCTTGAGGGACAGGGTGCCTGAAGCTTTCTTT
TRBJ2-7 NA NA TRBV7-6 CASSSYPIDRINYEQYF TGTGCCAGCAGCTCCTACCCTATAGACAGGATAAACTACGAGCAGTACTTC
TRBJ2-3 NA NA TRBV28 CASSPGGGRADTQYF TGTGCCAGCAGCCCAGGGGGAGGTAGGGCAGATACGCAGTATTTT
TRBJ1-5 once TRBD1 TRBV27 CASSPLTGTGGNQPQHF TGTGCCAGCAGTCCTCTCACCGGGACAGGGGGTAATCAGCCCCAGCATTTT
TRBJ2-3 NA NA TRBV7-9 CASSSWTSTDTQYF TGTGCCAGCAGCTCCTGGACTAGCACAGATACGCAGTATTTT
TRBJ2-2 NA TRBD2 TRBV5-1 CASSRRLATNTGELFF TGCGCCAGCAGCCGAAGACTAGCGACGAACACCGGGGAGCTGTTTTTT
TRBJ2-1 NA TRBD2 TRBV7-8 CASSPPGTSGRASSYNEQFF TGTGCCAGCAGCCCACCAGGGACTAGCGGGAGGGCTAGCTCCTACAATGAGCAGTTCTTC
TRBJ2-4 once NA TRBV14 CASSQDSRSHDRDIQYF TGTGCCAGCAGCCAAGATTCGCGGAGCCACGATCGGGACATTCAGTACTTC
TRBJ2-2 NA TRBD2 TRBV5-6 CASSPWTSGYTGELFF TGTGCCAGCAGCCCTTGGACTAGCGGTTACACCGGGGAGCTGTTTTTT
TRBJ1-2 NA NA TRBV4-2 CASSQLPDRHGDRTPFRTF TGTGCCAGCAGCCAACTCCCGGACCGGCACGGCGACAGGACCCCATTTCGTACCTTC
TRBJ2-7 NA TRBD2 TRBV7-3 CASSPPGLDYEQYF TGTGCCAGCAGCCCTCCGGGACTAGACTACGAGCAGTACTTC
TRBJ2-7 NA NA TRBV10-3 CAISDGGDNSYEQYF TGTGCCATCAGTGATGGGGGGGACAACTCCTACGAGCAGTACTTC
TRBJ2-5 few NA TRBV5-4 CASSLGAGQETQYF TGTGCCAGCAGCTTGGGGGCAGGACAAGAGACCCAGTACTTC